What follows are 29 T cell receptor beta chains derived from one specimen sequenced in a study of T cell responses to AZD1222 COVID-19 vaccine. The table came from immunoSEQ multiplex PCR; TCRdb's copy has only in-frame clones and leaves some out. The table includes some 150,000 clones, about 90% detected once. Here the sequenced sample was peripheral blood, taken on day 0 of AZD1222 vaccination. The origin of the receptors is an adult in good health.

V is TRBV18 and J is TRBJ2-1, with TRBD1 as a possible D gene (5 bases). The germline CDR1 and CDR2 sequences are KGHSH and LQKENI. Trimming removed 6 bases from V and 2 bases from J, with 14 bases in between. There are 15 residues in the CDR3. CDR3 nucleotides: TGTGCCAGCTCGAACTACGGACAAACCTACAATGAGCAGTTCTTC. Its translation: CASSNYGQTYNEQFF.

The CDR3: CASSGAEETQYF. CDR3 DNA: TGTGCCAGCAGCGGCGCGGAAGAGACCCAGTACTTC. The rearrangement uses TRBV5-4 and TRBJ2-5, with D unresolved. V was shortened by 4 bases and J by 3 bases, with 7 bases between the two germline ends. Per germline, CDR1 SGHNT and CDR2 YYREEE (reference sequence). The CDR3 is 12 amino acids.

This sequence joins TRBV3-1 (or the pseudogene TRBV3-2) and TRBJ2-1; 9 bases agree with TRBD2. Germline assignment: CDR1 LGHDT and CDR2 YNNKEL (reference sequence). CDR3 length equals 17 residues. The ends lost 0 bases at V and 5 bases at J; junction bases unmatched: 8. CDR3: CASSQDWSGRFHNEQFF. The DNA for the CDR3 is TGTGCCAGCAGCCAAGATTGGAGCGGGAGGTTTCACAATGAGCAGTTCTTC.

This clone was observed a single time. V gene TRBV10-3 combines with J gene TRBJ1-3, with D perhaps TRBD1 (6 bases). V lost 3 bases, J lost 4 bases, and 10 bases lay in between. The length of the CDR3 is 14 residues. Germline CDR1 reads ENHRY; CDR2 reads SYGVKD. The CDR3 loop reads CAISEFGQGNTIYF. DNA of the CDR3: TGTGCCATCAGTGAATTCGGACAGGGAAACACCATATATTTT.

In this sample, this clone is medium-sized. This chain joins TRBV10-3 and TRBJ2-1; D uncertain. The V end lost 6 bases, the J end lost 2 bases, and 11 bases lay between the germline ends. The V gene's germline CDR1 is ENHRY and CDR2 SYGVKD. This CDR3 is 14 amino acids long. The CDR3 DNA sequence: TGTGCCATCAGGGCCCTAGAACCCTACAATGAGCAGTTCTTC. Encoded protein: CAIRALEPYNEQFF.

The chain links TRBV3-1 (or the pseudogene TRBV3-2) to TRBJ2-3; TRBD2 aligns across 13 bases. CDR1 is LGHDT, CDR2 YNNKEL, per germline (reference sequence). With V trimmed by 4 bases and J by 1 base, 2 bases remained unmatched. This CDR3 has 16 amino acids. As DNA, the CDR3 is TGTGCCAGCAGCCTCGGACTAGCGGGGGGCACAGATACGCAGTATTTT. Translating gives CASSLGLAGGTDTQYF.

The chain carries TRBV28 and TRBJ1-5; D gene ambiguous. CDR1 and CDR2 from the germline V gene are MDHEN and SYDVKM. This CDR3 has 12 amino acids. Between the trimmed V and J ends, which lost 4 bases and 9 bases, there was a span of 10 bases. The CDR3 DNA follows: TGTGCCAGCAGTTACCCCCATCGGCCCCAGCATTTT. Translation gives CASSYPHRPQHF.

The V gene is TRBV10-3, the J gene TRBJ2-7; no clear D gene. Germline lookup yields CDR1 ENHRY and CDR2 SYGVKD. This CDR3 has 13 amino acids. Trimming took 0 bases from V and 5 from J, leaving 8 bases between them. The CDR3 sequence: CAISESSVDEQYF. The CDR3 DNA reads TGTGCCATCAGTGAGTCGTCCGTGGACGAGCAGTACTTC.

The chain employs TRBV18 and TRBJ1-1; no reliable D call. CDR1 and CDR2 from the germline V gene are KGHSH and LQKENI. Trimming took 3 bases from V and 4 from J, leaving 9 bases between them. The CDR3 sequence is 13 residues long. DNA of the CDR3: TGTGCCAGCTCACCGGAGAGGGCCACTGAAGCTTTCTTT. Translation: CASSPERATEAFF. The variable domain in full, with the rest retrieved from reference TRBV18 and TRBJ1-1, is NAGVMQNPRHLVRRRGQEARLRCSPMKGHSHVYWYRQLPEEGLKFMVYLQKENIIDESGMPKERFSAEFPKEGPSILRIQQVVRGDSAAYFCASSPERATEAFFGQGTRLTVV.

V is TRBV2 and J is TRBJ1-6; 9 positions agree with TRBD1. Unmatched junction bases numbered 4, after V lost 3 bases and J lost 4 bases. CDR3 size: 16 residues. CDR1 SNHLY and CDR2 FYNNEI come from the germline V gene. CDR3 in DNA: TGTGCCAGCAGTGATTTGACAGGGGGATATAATTCACCCCTCCACTTT. Encoded protein: CASSDLTGGYNSPLHF. Combining the CDR3 with reference TRBV2 and TRBJ1-6 gives the whole variable domain EPEVTQTPSHQVTQMGQEVILRCVPISNHLYFYWYRQILGQKVEFLVSFYNNEISEKSEIFDDQFSVERPDGSNFTLKIRSTKLEDSAMYFCASSDLTGGYNSPLHFGNGTRLTVT.

This chain uses TRBV7-2 with TRBJ1-1, with a tentative D call TRBD1 (5 bases). This CDR3 is built from 13 residues. Germline values: CDR1 SGHTA, CDR2 FQGNSA. V was cut by 2 bases and J by 4 bases, with 8 bases left in between. The CDR3 sequence is CASSLTGPTEAFF. The CDR3 DNA reads as TGTGCCAGCAGCTTAACGGGGCCCACTGAAGCTTTCTTT.

CDR3 sequence: CASSPQLETQYF. CDR3 bases: TGTGCCAGCAGCCCCCAGCTGGAGACCCAGTACTTC. The V gene is TRBV14, the J gene TRBJ2-5; D is unresolved. CDR1 SGHDN and CDR2 FVKESK come from the germline V gene. The CDR3 runs to 12 residues. V was clipped by 4 bases and J by 5 bases, with 8 bases between them.

The chain uses TRBV14 and TRBJ1-2, with unresolved D. The CDR3 has 15 residues. The V gene's germline CDR1 is SGHDN and CDR2 FVKESK. The germline V and J ends were trimmed by 1 base and 8 bases, with 17 bases remaining between them. As DNA, the CDR3 is TGTGCCAGCAGCCAAGTCGCAGGTGCTGCTGTAGGCTACACCTTC. Its translation is CASSQVAGAAVGYTF. Complete variable domain (other parts from reference TRBV14 and TRBJ1-2): EAGVTQFPSHSVIEKGQTVTLRCDPISGHDNLYWYRRVMGKEIKFLLHFVKESKQDESGMPNNRFLAERTGGTYSTLKVQPAELEDSGVYFCASSQVAGAAVGYTFGSGTRLTVV.

This rearrangement joins TRBV7-9 to TRBJ2-7; no reliable D call. The CDR3 has 14 residues. Looked up from germline, CDR1 is SEHNR and CDR2 is FQNEAQ (reference sequence). Deletions cut 1 base from V and 3 bases from J, with 10 bases between. This chain's CDR3 is CASSLDRRFYEQYF. In nucleotides, the CDR3 is TGTGCCAGCAGCTTAGACAGAAGGTTCTACGAGCAGTACTTC.

This chain uses TRBV28 with TRBJ1-2; 7 bases are a match to TRBD1. The CDR3 spans 15 residues. With V trimmed by 5 bases and J by 0 bases, 6 bases remained unmatched. The V gene's germline CDR1 is MDHEN and CDR2 SYDVKM. CDR3 protein: CASSPLGQPNYGYTF. CDR3 coding DNA: TGTGCCAGCAGTCCCCTGGGACAGCCTAACTATGGCTACACCTTC.

The V call is TRBV7-2, the J call TRBJ2-7, with D possibly being TRBD1 or TRBD2 (6 bases each). The CDR3 totals 16 residues. V gave up 0 bases and J gave up 5 bases, with 17 bases separating them. Germline V gene sequence: CDR1 SGHTA, CDR2 FQGNSA. The CDR3 loop is CASSLAGGLGRNEQYF. The CDR3 DNA reads TGTGCCAGCAGCTTAGCGGGGGGCCTAGGACGGAACGAGCAGTACTTC.

This rearrangement joins TRBV4-3 to TRBJ1-1, with D tentatively TRBD1 (6 bases). The length of the CDR3 is 14 residues. The germline V gene has CDR1 LGHNA and CDR2 YSLEER. Trimming took off 3 bases at V and 1 base at J, with 9 bases between the two ends. In DNA form, the CDR3 reads TGCGCCAGCAGCCAGCCGGACAGGAACACTGAAGCTTTCTTT. Protein sequence: CASSQPDRNTEAFF.

CDR3 loop: CASSPTSGRYEQFF. CDR3 in DNA: TGCGCCAGCAGCCCGACTAGCGGGAGATATGAGCAGTTCTTC. The chain recombines TRBV4-1 with TRBJ2-1, with 12 nucleotides matching TRBD2. Germline V lookup: CDR1 MGHRA, CDR2 YSYEKL. The CDR3 totals 14 residues. The trim removed 4 bases at V and 8 bases at J, leaving 3 bases unmatched.

The chain joins TRBV28 to TRBJ1-2, with D perhaps TRBD1 (6 bases). Between the trimmed V and J ends, which lost 3 bases and 4 bases, there was a span of 9 bases. The germline V gene has CDR1 MDHEN and CDR2 SYDVKM. CDR3 size: 13 residues. CDR3 loop: CASSFLQGYGYTF. The CDR3 region has the DNA TGTGCCAGCAGTTTCTTACAGGGCTATGGCTACACCTTC.

This clone was observed once. This rearrangement joins TRBV25-1 to TRBJ2-3; D unresolved. Germline lookup yields CDR1 MGHDK and CDR2 SYGVNS. The V end was cut by 3 bases, the J end by 5 bases, with 3 bases between. The CDR3 spans 11 residues. The CDR3 loop reads CASSERDTQYF. In nucleotides, the CDR3 is TGTGCCAGCAGTGAGAGAGATACGCAGTATTTT.

The chain joins TRBV4-2 to TRBJ1-2; D gene unclear. V was clipped by 0 bases and J by 4 bases, with 9 bases between them. The CDR3 is made up of 14 amino acids. Looked up from germline, CDR1 is LGHNA and CDR2 is YNFKEQ. In nucleotides, the CDR3 is TGTGCCAGCAGCCAAGAGGGGTATTTCTATGGCTACACCTTC. Protein: CASSQEGYFYGYTF.

As to this clone: The identical CDR3 is also encoded by other nucleotide sequences in the sample. The rearrangement uses TRBV20-1 and TRBJ2-7; D is ambiguous. The CDR3 extends over 11 amino acids. The germline V gene encodes CDR1 DFQATT and CDR2 SNEGSKA (reference sequence). The V end was cut by 0 bases, the J end by 3 bases, with 3 bases between. The CDR3 nucleotides read TGCAGTGCTAGAGATAGCTACGAGCAGTACTTC. Encoded protein: CSARDSYEQYF.

This clone is a singleton in its sample. The chain carries TRBV6-4 and TRBJ2-1; 10 nucleotides match TRBD2. Germline V gene sequence: CDR1 MRHNA, CDR2 SNTAGT. V shed 5 bases, J shed 4 bases, and the junction held 8 bases outside the gene matches. The CDR3 has 16 residues. CDR3 in amino acids: CASSFTSGIFYNEQFF. The CDR3 DNA sequence: TGTGCCAGCAGTTTTACTAGCGGGATATTTTACAATGAGCAGTTCTTC.

This chain connects TRBV3-1 (or the pseudogene TRBV3-2) to TRBJ1-4; tentatively, D is TRBD1 (6 bases). Germline CDR1 and CDR2: LGHDT and YNNKEL (reference sequence). V gave up 0 bases and J gave up 8 bases, with 13 bases separating them. The CDR3 runs 15 residues. The CDR3 loop reads CASSQEQGPVEKLFF. The CDR3 bases are TGTGCCAGCAGCCAAGAGCAGGGGCCGGTAGAAAAACTGTTTTTT.

This sequence joins TRBV5-6 and TRBJ2-1; 10 nucleotides align to TRBD2. The CDR3 sequence is 14 residues long. V was clipped by 3 bases and J by 6 bases; unmatched bases: 3. Germline-derived CDR1 and CDR2 are SGHDT and YYEEEE. CDR3 loop: CASSWGTSANEQFF. CDR3 bases: TGTGCCAGCAGCTGGGGGACTAGCGCCAATGAGCAGTTCTTC.

V and J are TRBV6-2 or TRBV6-3 and TRBJ2-4; D unresolved. Germline V gene lookup returns CDR1 MNHEY and CDR2 SVGEGT. V was pared by 4 bases and J by 8 bases, with 12 bases between. The length of the CDR3 is 13 residues. CDR3 nucleotide sequence: TGTGCCAGCAGTTTACTCGGCCGAGACATTCAGTACTTC. Its translation is CASSLLGRDIQYF.

This sequence joins TRBV7-3 and TRBJ2-2, with D possibly being TRBD1 (6 bases). The CDR3 is 14 residues long. Deletions cut 10 bases from V and 4 bases from J, with 16 bases between. Germline V gene lookup returns CDR1 SGHTA and CDR2 FQGTGA. CDR3 sequence reads: CATKLRGGTGELFF. The CDR3 bases are TGTGCCACCAAACTCAGGGGTGGCACCGGGGAGCTGTTTTTT.

This chain links TRBV28 with TRBJ2-1; tentatively, D is TRBD2 (6 bases). Germline CDR1 reads MDHEN; CDR2 reads SYDVKM. V dropped 5 bases and J dropped 7 bases, with 18 bases sitting between them. CDR3 length: 15 amino acids. In nucleotides, the CDR3 is TGTGCCAGCAGTCCCCCCACGGGAGTTCGAAATGAGCAGTTCTTC. It is translated as CASSPPTGVRNEQFF. Combining the CDR3 with reference TRBV28 and TRBJ2-1 gives the whole variable domain DVKVTQSSRYLVKRTGEKVFLECVQDMDHENMFWYRQDPGLGLRLIYFSYDVKMKEKGDIPEGYSVSREKKERFSLILESASTNQTSMYLCASSPPTGVRNEQFFGPGTRLTVL.

CDR3: CASSPASGRRNTGELFF. CDR3 coding DNA: TGTGCCAGCTCCCCTGCTAGCGGGAGAAGAAACACCGGGGAGCTGTTTTTT. The chain links TRBV18 to TRBJ2-2; 10 bases agree with TRBD2. Germline lookup yields CDR1 KGHSH and CDR2 LQKENI. The CDR3 extends over 17 amino acids. With V trimmed by 6 bases and J by 2 bases, 9 bases remained unmatched.